A selection of T cell receptor beta chains follows, all from one sample in a study of graft-versus-host responses after intestinal transplantation. The protocol was immunoSEQ multiplex PCR, while the TCRdb copy is restricted to in-frame clones and leaves out a portion. The sample has 99,000 or so clones; roughly 88% are singletons. The sample consisted of PBMCs, taken 255 days after intestinal transplant. The receptors derive from a human patient who received an intestinal transplant, so some T cells may come from the graft donor. The conserved cysteine and the conserved F or W are not part of the CDR3 here. Some rows have no size entry. The others give once, few or many, or a class for an expanded clone.

j_call v_call clone_size cdr3_aa
TRBJ2-7 TRBV6-1 - ASTSTGGQYEQY
TRBJ1-3 TRBV6-5 - ATRGRFSGNTIY
TRBJ2-7 TRBV5-1 - ASSSGTGSYEQY
TRBJ2-1 TRBV14 - ASSQELGSNEQF
TRBJ2-3 TRBV5-1 - ASSFGTGSTDTQY
TRBJ2-1 TRBV6-4 few ASSPTSYNEQF
TRBJ1-1 TRBV6-5 - ASSRGQGAEAAF
TRBJ1-3 TRBV7-9 - ASSLEGTEGNTIY
TRBJ2-1 TRBV27 - ASSSGANEQF
TRBJ2-3 TRBV2 - ASRGWTDTQY
TRBJ2-3 TRBV2 few ASSLEGRGYLSTDTQY
TRBJ2-1 TRBV19 once ASSIQRGLSYNEQF
TRBJ2-7 TRBV2 - ASSEAGAAGYEQY
TRBJ2-6 TRBV25-1 once ASSTGSGANVLT
TRBJ2-1 TRBV5-4 - ASSRSGASGYNEQF
TRBJ1-1 TRBV2 - ASRALDRGTEAF
TRBJ2-5 TRBV13 - ASSHKQGAKQETQY
TRBJ1-4 TRBV4-1 - ASSPGITNEKLF
TRBJ2-5 TRBV4-1 - ASIGSGQETQY
TRBJ1-1 TRBV28 - ASSLGDRANTEAF
TRBJ2-2 TRBV5-8 - ASSLGTGDTYYTGELF
TRBJ2-5 TRBV6-6 - ASSYGSGGLQETQY
TRBJ1-2 TRBV6-5 - ASSFGTGNGYT
TRBJ1-6 TRBV5-6 - ASSLGHLSYNSPLH
TRBJ1-6 TRBV6-5 - ASSSHQGVNSPLH
TRBJ1-2 TRBV6-6 - ASSYSNGRGTYGYT
TRBJ1-5 TRBV7-9 - ASSLAGEGNQPQH
TRBJ1-5 TRBV19 - ASSITGSNQPQH
TRBJ2-3 TRBV27 - ASSLGPSTDTQY
TRBJ2-7 TRBV5-1 - ASSRQAGYEQY
TRBJ1-1 TRBV29-1 - SVPEGEAF
TRBJ1-1 TRBV27 - ASSLRLRATGGRPPEAF
TRBJ2-3 TRBV7-8 - ASSLPAGVRVDTQY
TRBJ2-2 TRBV6-5 - ASSYDRVTGELF
TRBJ1-5 TRBV6-6 - ASSHHRQNQPQH
TRBJ2-1 TRBV2 - ASGDRSSYNEQF
TRBJ2-7 TRBV28 - ASSSPGQGTWNEQY
TRBJ1-1 TRBV5-6 once ASSLEQVEAF
TRBJ1-5 TRBV7-2 - ASSLGQPNQPQH
TRBJ1-1 TRBV7-9 - ASSASDATEAF
TRBJ1-3 TRBV2 - ASRLEGNTIY